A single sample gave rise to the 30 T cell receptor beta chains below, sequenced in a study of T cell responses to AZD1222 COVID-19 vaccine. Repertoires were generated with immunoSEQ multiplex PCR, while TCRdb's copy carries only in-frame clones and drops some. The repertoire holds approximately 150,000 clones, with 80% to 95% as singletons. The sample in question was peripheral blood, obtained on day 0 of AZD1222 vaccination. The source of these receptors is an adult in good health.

The CDR3 coding sequence is TGTGCCAGCAGCTCCCCCCTGGGCGAGCAGTACTTC. Protein product: CASSSPLGEQYF. The V and J genes are TRBV5-4 and TRBJ2-7, with D unclear. The CDR3 spans 12 residues. V was cut by 3 bases and J by 6 bases, with 10 bases left in between. CDR1 is SGHNT and CDR2 is YYREEE in the germline V gene (reference sequence).

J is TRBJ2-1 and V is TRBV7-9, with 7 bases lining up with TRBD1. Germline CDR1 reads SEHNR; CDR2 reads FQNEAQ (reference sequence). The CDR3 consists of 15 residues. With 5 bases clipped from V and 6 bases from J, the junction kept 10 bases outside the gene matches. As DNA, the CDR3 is TGTGCCAGCAGCCGGGACAGACAGCTTTCCAATGAGCAGTTCTTC. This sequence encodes CASSRDRQLSNEQFF. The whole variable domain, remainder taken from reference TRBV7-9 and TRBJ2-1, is DTGVSQNPRHKITKRGQNVTFRCDPISEHNRLYWYRQTLGQGPEFLTYFQNEAQLEKSRLLSDRFSAERPKGSFSTLEIQRTEQGDSAMYLCASSRDRQLSNEQFFGPGTRLTVL.

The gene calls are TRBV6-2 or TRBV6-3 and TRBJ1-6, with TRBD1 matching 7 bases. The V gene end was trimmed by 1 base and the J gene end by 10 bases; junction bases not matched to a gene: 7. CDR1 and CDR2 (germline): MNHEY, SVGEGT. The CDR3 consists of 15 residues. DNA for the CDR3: TGTGCCAGCAGTTACTATGGCAGGGGGAACTCACCCCTCCACTTT. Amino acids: CASSYYGRGNSPLHF.

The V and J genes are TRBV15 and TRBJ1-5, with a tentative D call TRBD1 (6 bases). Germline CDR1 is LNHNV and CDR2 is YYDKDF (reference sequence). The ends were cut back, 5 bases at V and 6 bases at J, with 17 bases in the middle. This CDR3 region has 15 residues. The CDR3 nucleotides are TGTGCCACCAGCCCTGGGGGGGGCGGAGGTCAGCCCCAGCATTTT. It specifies CATSPGGGGGQPQHF.

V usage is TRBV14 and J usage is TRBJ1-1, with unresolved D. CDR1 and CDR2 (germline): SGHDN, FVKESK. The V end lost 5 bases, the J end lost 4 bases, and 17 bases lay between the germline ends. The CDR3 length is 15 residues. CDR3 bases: TGTGCCAGCAGCTACGGAGGTTTTCGGGGCACTGAAGCTTTCTTT. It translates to CASSYGGFRGTEAFF.

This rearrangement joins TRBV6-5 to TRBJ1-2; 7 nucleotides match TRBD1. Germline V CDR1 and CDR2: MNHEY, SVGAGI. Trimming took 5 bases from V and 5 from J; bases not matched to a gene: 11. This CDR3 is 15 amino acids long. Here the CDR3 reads CASSTHRGPTYGYTF. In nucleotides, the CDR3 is TGTGCCAGCAGTACGCACAGGGGTCCGACTTATGGCTACACCTTC.

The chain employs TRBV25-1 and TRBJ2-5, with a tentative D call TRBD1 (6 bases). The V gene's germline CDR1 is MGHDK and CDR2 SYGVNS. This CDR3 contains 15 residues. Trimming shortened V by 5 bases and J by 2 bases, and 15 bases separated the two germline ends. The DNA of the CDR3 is TGTGCCAGCAGTATCAGGGGACCGGCTCAAGAGACCCAGTACTTC. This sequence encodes CASSIRGPAQETQYF.

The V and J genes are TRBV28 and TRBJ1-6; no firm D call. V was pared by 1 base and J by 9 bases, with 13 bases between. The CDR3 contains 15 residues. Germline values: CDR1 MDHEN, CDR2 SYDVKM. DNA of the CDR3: TGTGCCAGCAGTTTATTCCGGGCAACGACTTCACCCCTCCACTTT. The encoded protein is CASSLFRATTSPLHF.

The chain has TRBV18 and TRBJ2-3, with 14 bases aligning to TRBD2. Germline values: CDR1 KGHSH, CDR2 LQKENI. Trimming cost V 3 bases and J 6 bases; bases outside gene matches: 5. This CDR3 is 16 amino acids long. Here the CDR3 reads CASSPGLAGVADTQYF. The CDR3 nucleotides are TGTGCCAGCTCACCGGGACTAGCGGGAGTGGCGGATACGCAGTATTTT.

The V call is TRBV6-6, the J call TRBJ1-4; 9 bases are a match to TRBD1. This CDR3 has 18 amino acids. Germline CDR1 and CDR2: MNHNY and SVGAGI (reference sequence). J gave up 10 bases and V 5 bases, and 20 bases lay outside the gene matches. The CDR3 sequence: CASSHRTRKGQGSAKLFF. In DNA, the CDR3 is TGTGCCAGCAGTCACCGAACACGAAAGGGACAGGGAAGTGCAAAACTGTTTTTT.

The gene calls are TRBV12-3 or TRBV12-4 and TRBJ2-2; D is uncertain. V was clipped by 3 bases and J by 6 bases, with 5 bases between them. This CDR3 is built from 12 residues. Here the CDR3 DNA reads TGTGCCAGCAGTTTCGTCCCCGGGGAGCTGTTTTTT. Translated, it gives CASSFVPGELFF.

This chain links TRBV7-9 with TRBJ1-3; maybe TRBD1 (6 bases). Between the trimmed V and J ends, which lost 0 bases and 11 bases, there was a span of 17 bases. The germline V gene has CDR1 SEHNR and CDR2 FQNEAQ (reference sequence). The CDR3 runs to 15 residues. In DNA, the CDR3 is TGTGCCAGCAGCTTAGCGCCTGGGACATCCACCCCCATATATTTT. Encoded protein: CASSLAPGTSTPIYF.

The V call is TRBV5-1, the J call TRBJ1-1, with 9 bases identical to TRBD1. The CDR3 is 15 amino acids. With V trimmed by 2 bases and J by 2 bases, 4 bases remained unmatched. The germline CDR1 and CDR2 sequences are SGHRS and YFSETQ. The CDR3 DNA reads TGCGCCAGCAGCTTCCGGGACAGGGAAAACACTGAAGCTTTCTTT. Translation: CASSFRDRENTEAFF.

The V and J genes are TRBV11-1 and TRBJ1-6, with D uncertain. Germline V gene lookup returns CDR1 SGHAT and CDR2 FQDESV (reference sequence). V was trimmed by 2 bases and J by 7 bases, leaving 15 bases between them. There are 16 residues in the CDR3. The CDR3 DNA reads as TGTGCCAGCAGCTTAAGTTTCGTTCTGGGGAATTCACCCCTCCACTTT. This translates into CASSLSFVLGNSPLHF.

The CDR3 loop reads CASRPVDREQETQYF. The CDR3 DNA reads TGTGCCAGCAGACCTGTGGACAGGGAGCAAGAGACCCAGTACTTC. V gene TRBV6-5 combines with J gene TRBJ2-5, with 8 bases lining up with TRBD1. Germline V lookup: CDR1 MNHEY, CDR2 SVGAGI. This CDR3 has 15 residues. The trim removed 6 bases at V and 2 bases at J, leaving 8 bases unmatched.

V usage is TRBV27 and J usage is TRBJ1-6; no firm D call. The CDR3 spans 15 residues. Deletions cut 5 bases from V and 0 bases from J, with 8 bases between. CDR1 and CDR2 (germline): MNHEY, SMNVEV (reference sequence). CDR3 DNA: TGTGCCAGCAGTACCCGGGCCTCCTATAATTCACCCCTCCACTTT. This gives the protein CASSTRASYNSPLHF.

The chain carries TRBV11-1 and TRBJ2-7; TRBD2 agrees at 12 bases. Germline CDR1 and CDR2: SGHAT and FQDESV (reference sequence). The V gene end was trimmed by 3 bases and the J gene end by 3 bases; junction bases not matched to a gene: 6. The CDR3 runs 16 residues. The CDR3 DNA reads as TGTGCCAGCAGCTTGACGGGACTAGCGGGTCTCTACGAGCAGTACTTC. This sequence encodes CASSLTGLAGLYEQYF. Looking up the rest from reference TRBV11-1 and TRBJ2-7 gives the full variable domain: EAEVAQSPRYKITEKSQAVAFWCDPISGHATLYWYRQILGQGPELLVQFQDESVVDDSQLPKDRFSAERLKGVDSTLKIQPAELGDSAMYLCASSLTGLAGLYEQYFGPGTRLTVT.

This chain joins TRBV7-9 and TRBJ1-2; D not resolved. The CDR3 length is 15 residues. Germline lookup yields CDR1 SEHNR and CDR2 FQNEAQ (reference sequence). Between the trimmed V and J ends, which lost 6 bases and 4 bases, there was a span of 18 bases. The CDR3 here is CASSPARAGFYGYTF. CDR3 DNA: TGTGCCAGCAGTCCAGCCAGAGCGGGGTTCTATGGCTACACCTTC.

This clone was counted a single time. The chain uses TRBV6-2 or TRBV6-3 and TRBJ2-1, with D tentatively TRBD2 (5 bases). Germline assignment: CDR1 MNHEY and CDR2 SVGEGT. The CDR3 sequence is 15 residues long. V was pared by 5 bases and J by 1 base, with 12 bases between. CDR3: CASSPLSGSYNEQFF. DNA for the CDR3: TGTGCCAGCAGTCCCCTGAGCGGTTCCTACAATGAGCAGTTCTTC.

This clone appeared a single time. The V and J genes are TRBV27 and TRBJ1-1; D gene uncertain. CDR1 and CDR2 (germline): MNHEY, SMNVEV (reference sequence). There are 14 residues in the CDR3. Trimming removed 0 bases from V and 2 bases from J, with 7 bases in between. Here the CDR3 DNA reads TGTGCCAGCAGTTTATCGGGCAGTAACACTGAAGCTTTCTTT. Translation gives CASSLSGSNTEAFF.

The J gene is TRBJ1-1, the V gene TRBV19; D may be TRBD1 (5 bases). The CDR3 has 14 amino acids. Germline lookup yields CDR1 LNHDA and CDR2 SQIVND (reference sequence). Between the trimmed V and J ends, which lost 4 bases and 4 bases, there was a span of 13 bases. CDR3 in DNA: TGTGCCAGTAGTAAGGAGTACAGGTTCACTGAAGCTTTCTTT. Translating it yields CASSKEYRFTEAFF.

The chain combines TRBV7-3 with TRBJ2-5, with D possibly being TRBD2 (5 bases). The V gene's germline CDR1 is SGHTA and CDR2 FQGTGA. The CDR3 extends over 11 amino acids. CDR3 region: CVADFKETQYF. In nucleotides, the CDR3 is TGTGTCGCGGACTTTAAAGAGACCCAGTACTTC.

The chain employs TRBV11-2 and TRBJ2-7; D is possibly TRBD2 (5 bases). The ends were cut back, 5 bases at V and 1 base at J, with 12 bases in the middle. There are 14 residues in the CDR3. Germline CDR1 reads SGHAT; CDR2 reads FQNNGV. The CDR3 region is CASSLTEGSYEQYF. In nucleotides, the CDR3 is TGTGCCAGCAGCCTCACCGAGGGTTCCTACGAGCAGTACTTC.

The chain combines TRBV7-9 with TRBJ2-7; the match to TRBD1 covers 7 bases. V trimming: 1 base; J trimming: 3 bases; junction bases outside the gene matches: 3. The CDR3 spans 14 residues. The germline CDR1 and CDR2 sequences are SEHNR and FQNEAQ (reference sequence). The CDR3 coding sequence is TGTGCCAGCAGCTTAGTGGACAGGCGCTACGAGCAGTACTTC. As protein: CASSLVDRRYEQYF.

The CDR3 reads CASSESRDSYTEAFF. In DNA form, the CDR3 reads TGCGCCAGCAGTGAGTCCCGGGACAGTTACACTGAAGCTTTCTTT. This chain joins TRBV10-1 and TRBJ1-1; TRBD1 matches at 7 bases. Losses at the gene ends were 0 bases for V and 3 bases for J; bases not matched to a gene: 4. Germline CDR1 reads WNHNN; CDR2 reads SYGVQD (reference sequence). The CDR3 spans 15 residues.

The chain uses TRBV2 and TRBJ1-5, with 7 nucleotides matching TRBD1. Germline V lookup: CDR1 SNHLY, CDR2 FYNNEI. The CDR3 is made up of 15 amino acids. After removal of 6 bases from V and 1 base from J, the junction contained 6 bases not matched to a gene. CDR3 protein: CASSPRGRSNQPQHF. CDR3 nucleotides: TGTGCCAGCAGCCCCAGGGGGAGAAGCAATCAGCCCCAGCATTTT.

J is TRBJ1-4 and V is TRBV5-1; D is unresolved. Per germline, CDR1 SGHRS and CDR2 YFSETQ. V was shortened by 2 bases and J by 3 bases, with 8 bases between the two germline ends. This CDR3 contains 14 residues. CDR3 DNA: TGCGCCAGCAGCTTAGCGGGCCCTAATGAAAAACTGTTTTTT. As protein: CASSLAGPNEKLFF.

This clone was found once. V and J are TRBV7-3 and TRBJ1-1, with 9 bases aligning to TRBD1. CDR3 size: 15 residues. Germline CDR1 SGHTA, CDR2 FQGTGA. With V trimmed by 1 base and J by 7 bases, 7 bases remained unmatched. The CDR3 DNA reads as TGTGCCAGCAGCTTAAGGGGACAGGGTATGAATGAAGCTTTCTTT. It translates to CASSLRGQGMNEAFF.

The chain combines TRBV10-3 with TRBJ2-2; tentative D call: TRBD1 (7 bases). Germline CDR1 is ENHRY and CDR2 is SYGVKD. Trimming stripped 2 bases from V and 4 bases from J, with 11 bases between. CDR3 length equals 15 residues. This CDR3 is CAISELQGGTGELFF. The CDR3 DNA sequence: TGTGCCATCAGTGAGCTTCAGGGGGGCACCGGGGAGCTGTTTTTT.

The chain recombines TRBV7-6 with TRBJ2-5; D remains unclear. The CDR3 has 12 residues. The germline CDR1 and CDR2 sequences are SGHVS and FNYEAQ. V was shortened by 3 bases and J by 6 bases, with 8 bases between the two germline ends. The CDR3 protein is CASSLLAKTQYF. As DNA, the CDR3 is TGTGCCAGCAGCTTGCTCGCGAAGACCCAGTACTTC.